The 20 T cell receptor beta chains below all came from one sample that was sequenced in a study of cytomegalovirus exposure and HLA in healthy donors. Clones were sequenced by immunoSEQ multiplex PCR, and TCRdb holds only the in-frame ones, with some missing. The sample includes more than 250,000 clones, approximately 90% of them seen just once. The sequenced sample was PBMCs. The receptors come from a young woman in good health and CMV-seronegative.

The V call is TRBV27, the J call TRBJ2-2, with 11 bases matching TRBD2. The CDR3 loop spans 15 amino acids. Per germline, CDR1 MNHEY and CDR2 SMNVEV (reference sequence). The V segment lost 7 bases and the J segment 8 bases; nucleotides outside the gene matches: 9. The CDR3, as DNA: TGTGCCAGCACCTTACTAGCGGGAGAGCGAGGGGAGCTGTTTTTT. Translation: CASTLLAGERGELFF.

This CDR3 reads CASSLTGSGSSDTQYF. The CDR3 bases are TGCGCCAGCAGCTTGACTGGTAGCGGGAGTTCAGATACGCAGTATTTT. V and J are TRBV5-1 and TRBJ2-3; TRBD2 matches at 9 bases. This CDR3 contains 16 residues. The germline V gene encodes CDR1 SGHRS and CDR2 YFSETQ. With 1 base clipped from V and 4 bases from J, the junction kept 7 bases outside the gene matches. Variable domain in full (rest from reference TRBV5-1 and TRBJ2-3): KAGVTQTPRYLIKTRGQQVTLSCSPISGHRSVSWYQQTPGQGLQFLFEYFSETQRNKGNFPGRFSGRQFSNSRSEMNVSTLELGDSALYLCASSLTGSGSSDTQYFGPGTRLTVL.

The chain's CDR3 is CASSPDRDHEQFF. CDR3 in DNA: TGTGCCAGCAGCCCAGACAGGGACCATGAGCAGTTCTTC. V usage is TRBV7-3 and J usage is TRBJ2-1, with 7 positions matching TRBD1. V shed 5 bases and J 8 bases; nucleotides not matched to a gene: 6. There are 13 residues in the CDR3. Germline loops: CDR1 SGHTA, CDR2 FQGTGA. Full variable domain (outside the CDR3, taken from reference TRBV7-3 and TRBJ2-1): GAGVSQTPSNKVTEKGKYVELRCDPISGHTALYWYRQSLGQGPEFLIYFQGTGAADDSGLPNDRFFAVRPEGSVSTLKIQRTERGDSAVYLCASSPDRDHEQFFGPGTRLTVL.

The gene calls are TRBV5-1 and TRBJ2-2; 8 bases are shared with TRBD1. There are 14 residues in the CDR3. Trimming cost V 3 bases and J 7 bases; bases outside gene matches: 5. Germline CDR1 is SGHRS and CDR2 is YFSETQ. The CDR3 reads CASSYDRGNGELFF. The CDR3 region has the DNA TGCGCCAGCAGCTATGACAGGGGAAACGGGGAGCTGTTTTTT.

This chain connects TRBV29-1 to TRBJ1-1, with D perhaps matching TRBD1 (5 bases). Trimming took 4 bases from V and 1 from J, leaving 10 bases between them. Germline V gene sequence: CDR1 SQVTM, CDR2 ANQGSEA. The CDR3 totals 13 residues. CDR3: CSVGHDRNTEAFF. CDR3 bases: TGCAGCGTTGGCCACGACAGGAACACTGAAGCTTTCTTT.

This clone was counted a few times. The chain links TRBV29-1 to TRBJ1-2; D remains unclear. V was cut by 0 bases and J by 8 bases, with 13 bases left in between. Germline V gives CDR1 SQVTM, CDR2 ANQGSEA. The CDR3 covers 13 residues. The CDR3 reads CSVEEGGDVGYTF. CDR3 DNA: TGCAGCGTTGAAGAAGGCGGGGATGTGGGCTACACCTTC.

The rearrangement joins TRBV7-8 to TRBJ1-2, with TRBD1 as a possible D gene (5 bases). With 1 base removed from V and 4 bases from J, the gap between germline ends came to 7 bases. CDR3 length: 13 amino acids. Germline CDR1 SGHVS, CDR2 FQNEAQ. The CDR3 is CASSLGTPYGYTF. For the CDR3, the DNA is TGTGCCAGCAGCTTAGGGACACCCTATGGCTACACCTTC.

This chain uses TRBV9 with TRBJ2-7, with 10 positions matching TRBD1. Looked up from germline, CDR1 is SGDLS and CDR2 is YYNGEE. The CDR3 extends over 15 amino acids. After removal of 4 bases from V and 3 bases from J, the junction contained 7 bases not matched to a gene. CDR3 sequence reads: CASSPGQGGNYEQYF. Here the CDR3 DNA reads TGTGCCAGCAGCCCCGGACAGGGGGGGAACTACGAGCAGTACTTC.

This clone was counted once. CDR3 sequence reads: CASSTQGARGNYGYTF. The CDR3 DNA sequence: TGTGCCAGCAGCACACAGGGGGCCCGGGGTAACTATGGCTACACCTTC. The rearrangement links TRBV7-2 to TRBJ1-2, with TRBD1 identical over 9 bases. The CDR3 is 16 residues long. Germline CDR1 SGHTA, CDR2 FQGNSA. The V and J ends lost 5 bases and 1 base, in that order; junction bases with no gene match: 8.

The rearrangement uses TRBV28 and TRBJ2-7; perhaps TRBD1 as D (5 bases). The CDR3 has 12 residues. The V and J ends lost 6 bases and 5 bases respectively, with 11 bases between them. Looked up from germline, CDR1 is MDHEN and CDR2 is SYDVKM. The CDR3: CASRIDRDEQYF. CDR3 sequence (DNA): TGTGCCAGCAGGATAGACAGAGACGAGCAGTACTTC.

The genes are TRBV4-1 and TRBJ1-2, with D maybe TRBD1 (5 bases). The length of the CDR3 is 15 residues. Germline values: CDR1 MGHRA, CDR2 YSYEKL. V gave up 3 bases and J gave up 7 bases, with 18 bases separating them. The CDR3, as DNA: TGCGCCAGCAGCCAGACATGGCAGGGTCCGGGTGGCTACACCTTC. It codes for CASSQTWQGPGGYTF.

CDR3 residues: CASSPLAGGPQYF. In DNA, the CDR3 is TGTGCCAGCTCACCCCTAGCGGGAGGGCCCCAGTATTTT. This chain connects TRBV18 to TRBJ2-3; 12 positions agree with TRBD2. The CDR3 is made up of 13 amino acids. V was pared by 3 bases and J by 12 bases, with 4 bases of the junction left unmatched. Per germline, CDR1 KGHSH and CDR2 LQKENI.

The rearrangement uses TRBV28 and TRBJ2-7; tentatively, D is TRBD2 (6 bases). The V gene lost 3 bases and the J gene lost 2 bases, with 17 bases spanning the gap. The CDR3 length is 16 residues. The germline V gene encodes CDR1 MDHEN and CDR2 SYDVKM. CDR3 loop: CASSFVQGLRPYEQYF. The DNA for the CDR3 is TGTGCCAGCAGTTTCGTCCAGGGACTCCGGCCCTACGAGCAGTACTTC.

The chain is built from TRBV5-6 and TRBJ1-1, with a tentative D call TRBD1 (6 bases). The germline V and J ends were trimmed by 4 bases and 1 base, with 11 bases remaining between them. The CDR3 runs 14 residues. In germline, CDR1 is SGHDT, CDR2 YYEEEE. This CDR3 is CASSLDRRNTEAFF. The CDR3 nucleotides are TGTGCCAGCAGCCTAGACAGGCGGAACACTGAAGCTTTCTTT.

The chain links TRBV9 to TRBJ2-3, with 10 bases identical to TRBD2. Looked up from germline, CDR1 is SGDLS and CDR2 is YYNGEE. The CDR3 has 18 residues. The V gene end was trimmed by 0 bases and the J gene end by 4 bases; junction bases not matched to a gene: 11. The CDR3 sequence is CASSVAGSSGRVADTQYF. In nucleotides, the CDR3 is TGTGCCAGCAGCGTAGCTGGGTCTAGCGGGAGAGTGGCAGATACGCAGTATTTT.

The rearrangement uses TRBV5-1 and TRBJ2-2, with D possibly being TRBD1 (5 bases). The CDR3 totals 15 residues. The ends were cut back, 1 base at V and 1 base at J, with 8 bases in the middle. Germline V gives CDR1 SGHRS, CDR2 YFSETQ. CDR3 amino acids: CASSLYGQNTGELFF. In nucleotides, the CDR3 is TGCGCCAGCAGCTTGTACGGACAGAACACCGGGGAGCTGTTTTTT.

This chain connects TRBV4-3 to TRBJ2-1; 11 bases are shared with TRBD2. Germline CDR1 and CDR2: LGHNA and YSLEER. V lost 0 bases, J lost 6 bases, and 4 bases stayed unmatched. CDR3 length: 16 amino acids. CDR3 nucleotides: TGCGCCAGCAGCCAAGATAGACTAGCGGGATTCAATGAGCAGTTCTTC. Translating it yields CASSQDRLAGFNEQFF.

The gene calls are TRBV27 and TRBJ2-3; TRBD2 might be the D (5 bases). Germline CDR1 is MNHEY and CDR2 is SMNVEV (reference sequence). Trimming left V 5 bases short and J 2 bases short, with 11 bases between. The CDR3 consists of 14 residues. The DNA of the CDR3 is TGTGCCAGCAGTAAGGAGGACTCCACAGATACGCAGTATTTT. This gives the protein CASSKEDSTDTQYF.

This sequence joins TRBV9 and TRBJ2-1, with TRBD2 as a possible D gene (6 bases). Germline-derived CDR1 and CDR2 are SGDLS and YYNGEE. V lost 0 bases and J 9 bases, leaving 22 bases between the germline ends. This CDR3 has 17 residues. CDR3 nucleotides: TGTGCCAGCAGCGTAGCAGGAGCGTCGGAGGGAGCAGTTGAGCAGTTCTTC. This codes for CASSVAGASEGAVEQFF.

V usage is TRBV9 and J usage is TRBJ2-3; 12 bases agree with TRBD2. V lost 3 bases to trimming and J lost 4 bases; unmatched junction nucleotides: 6. Germline V gene lookup returns CDR1 SGDLS and CDR2 YYNGEE. The CDR3 is made up of 16 amino acids. The chain's CDR3 is CASSGLLAGGPDTQYF. CDR3 DNA: TGTGCCAGCAGCGGCCTTCTAGCGGGAGGGCCAGATACGCAGTATTTT.